The 14 T cell receptor beta chains below were found in one sample sequenced in a study of shared clonotypes between healthy human individuals (dated by TCRdb to 2018 to 2020). The library was made by the immunoSEQ multiplex PCR assay. TCRdb holds this immuneACCESS table with in-frame rearrangements only. Some clones are missing; in checked studies, unresolved V genes explain under half, and the rest has no known cause. A total of about half a million clones appear in this sample, about 78% of them only once. Approximately 12% of the sample goes to the ten largest clones. Specimen: PBMCs. The origin of the receptors is a woman aged 40 to 50 in good health. Some clones in this sample may be carry-over from other donors' samples.

The rearrangement links TRBV5-4 to TRBJ2-1; 9 bases match TRBD2. V shed 2 bases and J 6 bases; nucleotides not matched to a gene: 6. The CDR3 spans 15 residues. Germline loops: CDR1 SGHNT, CDR2 YYREEE (reference sequence). CDR3 bases: TGTGCCAGCAGCTTCATGGCGGGAGGGCCCAATGAGCAGTTCTTC. As protein: CASSFMAGGPNEQFF.

This chain links TRBV2 with TRBJ1-2; D not certain. V lost 2 bases and J lost 5, with 3 bases in between. CDR3 size: 11 residues. The germline V gene has CDR1 SNHLY and CDR2 FYNNEI. This chain's CDR3 is CASSESYGYTF. CDR3 in DNA: TGTGCCAGCAGTGAAAGTTATGGCTACACCTTC.

This clone is a singleton in its sample. CDR3 nucleotide sequence: TGTGCCTGGAGCCTACGCTCGTGGGGGGCCGGCCAGCCCCAGCATTTT. Protein sequence: CAWSLRSWGAGQPQHF. This chain connects TRBV30 to TRBJ1-5; the D gene is possibly TRBD1 (6 bases). The CDR3 runs to 16 residues. CDR1 is GTSNPN and CDR2 is SVGIG in the germline V gene (reference sequence). V shed 3 bases and J shed 7 bases, with 22 bases lying between them.

The chain joins TRBV28 to TRBJ2-2; D is possibly TRBD1 or TRBD2 (5 bases each). Trimming left V 6 bases short and J 6 bases short, with 26 bases between. This CDR3 is built from 18 residues. Germline V gene data show CDR1 as MDHEN and CDR2 as SYDVKM. CDR3 sequence (DNA): TGTGCCAGCAGCCCTTTCTCCGGGGCGACTCTAAAGGCCGGGGAGCTGTTTTTT. Translating gives CASSPFSGATLKAGELFF.

The gene calls are TRBV27 and TRBJ1-6; no clear D. CDR1 MNHEY and CDR2 SMNVEV come from the germline V gene (reference sequence). The CDR3 runs 16 residues. V gave up 5 bases and J gave up 5 bases, with 16 bases separating them. DNA of the CDR3: TGTGCCAGCAGTCAGTCGATGGCTATTGATAATTCACCCCTCCACTTT. Residues: CASSQSMAIDNSPLHF.

The V gene is TRBV7-9, the J gene TRBJ2-1; TRBD2 agrees at 7 bases. Germline trimming cut 5 bases from V and 6 bases from J; bases unmatched to any gene: 4. The CDR3 runs to 13 residues. Germline V gene data show CDR1 as SEHNR and CDR2 as FQNEAQ (reference sequence). The CDR3 region is CASSPGTTNEQFF. The CDR3 DNA sequence: TGTGCCAGCAGCCCAGGGACTACCAATGAGCAGTTCTTC.

The V call is TRBV6-4, the J call TRBJ2-4; perhaps TRBD1 as D (6 bases). The CDR3 has 13 residues. Germline loops: CDR1 MRHNA, CDR2 SNTAGT. Trimming took off 6 bases at V and 8 bases at J, with 14 bases between the two ends. CDR3 sequence: CASSPTGFDIQYF. CDR3 sequence (DNA): TGTGCCAGCAGCCCTACAGGGTTTGACATTCAGTACTTC.

This clone was detected once. The chain links TRBV5-4 to TRBJ2-3; TRBD2 is a possible D gene (6 bases). The germline CDR1 and CDR2 sequences are SGHNT and YYREEE (reference sequence). The CDR3 runs 16 residues. Trimming removed 0 bases at V and 0 bases at J, with 11 bases between. The CDR3 spells CASSLDGRASTDTQYF. CDR3 in DNA: TGTGCCAGCAGCTTGGACGGGAGAGCCAGCACAGATACGCAGTATTTT.

The chain has TRBV9 and TRBJ2-4, with TRBD2 matching over 10 bases. Unmatched junction bases numbered 7, after V lost 4 bases and J lost 6 bases. The CDR3 length is 15 residues. The germline gives CDR1 SGDLS, CDR2 YYNGEE. For the CDR3, the DNA is TGTGCCAGCAGCTTAACCGGGACTAGCGTAAACATTCAGTACTTC. Encoded protein: CASSLTGTSVNIQYF. Based on the CDR3 plus reference TRBV9 and TRBJ2-4, the full variable domain is DSGVTQTPKHLITATGQRVTLRCSPRSGDLSVYWYQQSLDQGLQFLIQYYNGEERAKGNILERFSAQQFPDLHSELNLSSLELGDSALYFCASSLTGTSVNIQYFGAGTRLSVL.

This chain links TRBV7-2 with TRBJ2-1, with 10 bases matching TRBD2. This CDR3 region has 15 residues. CDR1 is SGHTA and CDR2 is FQGNSA in the germline V gene. With 5 bases clipped from V and 7 bases from J, the junction kept 8 bases outside the gene matches. Here the CDR3 reads CASSLSGRALNEQFF. The DNA of the CDR3 is TGTGCCAGCAGCCTAAGCGGGAGGGCCCTGAATGAGCAGTTCTTC.

With respect to this clone: A far larger clone differs by one base, so this is likely a read error. Different DNA sequences within this sample yield the same CDR3. The chain uses TRBV6-6 and TRBJ2-2; D is tentatively TRBD1 or TRBD2 (5 bases each). Germline CDR1 is MNHNY and CDR2 is SVGAGI (reference sequence). The CDR3 is 14 amino acids. CDR3 bases: TGTGCCAGCAGGTCAGGGACGGACACCGGTGAGCTGTTTTTT. It is translated as CASRSGTDTGELFF.

This clone showed up just a few times. The chain is built from TRBV7-2 and TRBJ2-1, with 9 bases matching TRBD2. Trimming removed 1 base from V and 9 bases from J; junction bases left unmatched: 7. Per germline, CDR1 SGHTA and CDR2 FQGNSA. The CDR3 loop spans 15 amino acids. CDR3 amino acids: CASSLVLGTSFEQFF. CDR3 in DNA: TGTGCCAGCAGCTTAGTCCTCGGGACTAGCTTTGAGCAGTTCTTC.

The DNA for the CDR3 is TGCGCCAGCGGGGTCTCTGGGGCCAACGTCCTGACTTTC. Encoded protein: CASGVSGANVLTF. The chain links TRBV5-1 to TRBJ2-6, with D unclear. V dropped 7 bases and J dropped 0 bases, with 5 bases sitting between them. Per the germline V gene, CDR1 is SGHRS and CDR2 is YFSETQ. This CDR3 is 13 amino acids long.

This chain uses TRBV15 with TRBJ2-7; the D gene is possibly TRBD2 (5 bases). V was shortened by 0 bases and J by 7 bases, with 16 bases between the two germline ends. Germline V gene sequence: CDR1 LNHNV, CDR2 YYDKDF (reference sequence). The CDR3 runs 15 residues. The CDR3 region has the DNA TGTGCCACCAGCAGAGATTTAGCGAACCCGGGAGAGCAGTACTTC. Translated, it gives CATSRDLANPGEQYF.